This entry is about one T cell receptor beta chain. Its antigen is currently unknown. The test was conducted at deep level. Repertoires were generated with immunoSEQ multiplex PCR, while TCRdb's copy carries only in-frame clones and drops some. The table includes about 1 million clones, approximately 70% detected once. The germline V gene encodes CDR1 SGHDT and CDR2 YYEEEE. The ends were cut back, 5 bases at V and 1 base at J, with 11 bases in the middle. The CDR3 contains 14 residues. This entry belongs to a study of shared clonotypes between healthy human individuals. Study-level points and caveats: Clonotypes shared by all four donors outscored non-shared clonotypes in generation probability.

This TCR was recovered from a man between 18 and 35 years old in good health. The J gene is TRBJ2-3, the V gene TRBV5-6; possibly TRBD2 for D (6 bases). Source material: memory CD4+ T cells sorted from blood. Subset: CD45RA-negative fraction. DNA of the CDR3: TGTGCCAGCAGAGGAGGGACTGGCACAGATACGCAGTATTTT. Its protein product is CASRGGTGTDTQYF.